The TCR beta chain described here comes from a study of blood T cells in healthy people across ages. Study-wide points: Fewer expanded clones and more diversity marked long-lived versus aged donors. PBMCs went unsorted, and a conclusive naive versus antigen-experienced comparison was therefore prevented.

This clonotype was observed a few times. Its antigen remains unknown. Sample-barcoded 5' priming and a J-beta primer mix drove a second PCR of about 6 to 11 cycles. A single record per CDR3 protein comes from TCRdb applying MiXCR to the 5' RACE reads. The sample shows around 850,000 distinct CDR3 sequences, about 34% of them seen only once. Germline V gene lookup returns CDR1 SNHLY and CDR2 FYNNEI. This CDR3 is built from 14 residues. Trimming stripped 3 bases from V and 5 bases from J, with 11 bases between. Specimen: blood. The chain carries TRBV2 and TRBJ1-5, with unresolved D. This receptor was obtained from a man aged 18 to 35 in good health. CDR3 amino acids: CASSEEAGDQPQHF. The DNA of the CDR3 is TGTGCCAGCAGTGAGGAGGCCGGGGATCAGCCCCAGCATTTT. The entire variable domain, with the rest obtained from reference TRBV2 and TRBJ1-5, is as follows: EPEVTQTPSHQVTQMGQEVILRCVPISNHLYFYWYRQILGQKVEFLVSFYNNEISEKSEIFDDQFSVERPDGSNFTLKIRSTKLEDSAMYFCASSEEAGDQPQHFGDGTRLSIL.